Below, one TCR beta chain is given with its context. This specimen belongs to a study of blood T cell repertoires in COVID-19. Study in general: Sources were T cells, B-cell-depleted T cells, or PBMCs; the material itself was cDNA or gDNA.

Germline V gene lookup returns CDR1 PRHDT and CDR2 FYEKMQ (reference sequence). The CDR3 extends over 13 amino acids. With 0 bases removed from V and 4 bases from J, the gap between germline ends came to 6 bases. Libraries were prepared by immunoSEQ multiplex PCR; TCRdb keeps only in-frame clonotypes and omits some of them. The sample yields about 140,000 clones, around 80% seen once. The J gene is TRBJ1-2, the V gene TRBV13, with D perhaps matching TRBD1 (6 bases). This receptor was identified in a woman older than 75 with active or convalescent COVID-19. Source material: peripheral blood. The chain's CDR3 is CASSLGQGYGYTF. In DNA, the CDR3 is TGTGCCAGCAGCTTAGGACAGGGCTATGGCTACACCTTC.